The entry that follows covers one T cell receptor beta chain sequence. Antigen unknown. These data come from a study of cytomegalovirus exposure and HLA in healthy donors. PCR amplification relied on 60 Vbeta primers (plus 13 Jbeta primers). Repertoires were generated with immunoSEQ multiplex PCR, while TCRdb's copy carries only in-frame clones and drops some. The sample lists 150,000 or so clones; almost 85% were seen once. Study observations and caveats: Upon later analysis, HLA-associated TCR beta chains proved more clonally expanded than other, equally common chains.

This clonotype originated in a man aged 25 to 45 in good health and CMV-seronegative. Source material: PBMCs.

The CDR3 DNA sequence: TGCACCAGCAGCCAATTCCGACAGGGCCAACGGGAAGGAACTGAAGCTTTCTTT. This translates into CTSSQFRQGQREGTEAFF. The chain links TRBV1 to TRBJ1-1; TRBD1 was called by the table and not checked on the DNA. TRBV1 is termed a pseudogene. There are 18 residues in the CDR3.